The rows below give T cell receptor beta chains drawn from one sample of a study of shared clonotypes between healthy human individuals. Generated by immunoSEQ multiplex PCR, the TCRdb table keeps only in-frame clones and is missing some. The sample records roughly 550,000 clones, just under 97% being singletons. The sequencing sample was made of naive CD8+ T cells sorted from blood. These receptors were collected from a young woman in good health. Each CDR3 is given with its conserved first and last residue. D genes are given only for firm matches. A row's size may be missing; if present it is once, few, many or a size class.

v_call	j_call	clone_size	d_call	cdr3_nt	cdr3_aa
TRBV27	TRBJ2-1	-	-	TGTGCCAGCAGTAGTCAATACAGTTTCTCCTACAATGAGCAGTTCTTC	CASSSQYSFSYNEQFF
TRBV18	TRBJ2-1	-	TRBD1	TGTGCCAGCTCACCCGGCGGGCAGGGGGCGCGGCCTGAGCAGTTCTTC	CASSPGGQGARPEQFF
TRBV7-8	TRBJ2-1	-	-	TGTGCCAGCAGCTTACCGGAGGGGAGGAATGAGCAGTTCTTC	CASSLPEGRNEQFF
TRBV27	TRBJ2-2	-	TRBD2	TGTGCCAGCAGTTTACTAGCGGGAGCTGCCGGGGAGCTGTTTTTT	CASSLLAGAAGELFF
TRBV6-5	TRBJ1-2	-	-	TGTGCCAGCAGTGAGAGTGCTTATGGCTACACCTTC	CASSESAYGYTF
TRBV19	TRBJ2-7	-	-	TGTGCCAGTAGTACACGGGACAAGGCGTACGAGCAGTACTTC	CASSTRDKAYEQYF
TRBV4-1	TRBJ2-6	-	TRBD2	TGCGCCAGCAGCCCCTATTCGTTGCGGGAGGGCTCTGGGGCCAACGTCCTGACTTTC	CASSPYSLREGSGANVLTF
TRBV5-6	TRBJ1-5	-	TRBD1	TGTGCCAGCAGCCCTGGGACAGGCCATCAGCCCCAGCATTTT	CASSPGTGHQPQHF
TRBV7-6	TRBJ2-3	-	TRBD2	TGTGCCAGCAGCTTAGCGGGAGGGAGGCTCGCAGATACGCAGTATTTT	CASSLAGGRLADTQYF
TRBV7-6	TRBJ2-7	-	-	TGTGCCAGCAGCTTATTACAGGGATCCTACGAGCAGTACTTC	CASSLLQGSYEQYF
TRBV7-9	TRBJ2-7	-	-	TGTGCCAGCAGCCAAAGCCACGGCGAGCAGTACTTC	CASSQSHGEQYF
TRBV2	TRBJ1-5	few	-	TGTGCCAGCAGTGATGTTGACAGACAGCCCCAGCATTTT	CASSDVDRQPQHF
TRBV5-4	TRBJ2-7	-	-	TGTGCCAGCAGCTTTGGGTACGAGCAGTACTTC	CASSFGYEQYF
TRBV7-8	TRBJ2-2	-	TRBD2	TGTGCCAGCAGCCCTCAGACTAGCGGGGCGGAGCTGTTTTTT	CASSPQTSGAELFF
TRBV29-1	TRBJ2-7	-	TRBD1	TGCAGCGTTGAGCCGGGACAGGGGGCCTACGAGCAGTACTTC	CSVEPGQGAYEQYF
TRBV18	TRBJ2-7	-	-	TGTGCCAGCTCACCAGGACGGTCGGTACGGTACGAGCAGTACTTC	CASSPGRSVRYEQYF
TRBV7-9	TRBJ2-7	-	TRBD1	TGTGCCAGCAGTCGGTTCGGGACAGCGGACTACGAGCAGTACTTC	CASSRFGTADYEQYF
TRBV5-1	TRBJ1-5	-	TRBD1	TGCGCCAGCAGCCCCAGGGGGGAATCCAATCAGCCCCAGCATTTT	CASSPRGESNQPQHF
TRBV7-9	TRBJ2-7	-	-	TGTGCCAGCAGCTTAGCGCTGGGTAGGGGAGAGTACGAGCAGTACTTC	CASSLALGRGEYEQYF
TRBV7-8	TRBJ2-1	-	-	TGTGCCAGCAGCTTAGAGGGGGGACTGAACTCCTACAATGAGCAGTTCTTC	CASSLEGGLNSYNEQFF
TRBV7-9	TRBJ1-2	-	-	TGTGCCAGCAGCTTAGGGTCAGGGCGATTCGATTTCTATGGCTACACCTTC	CASSLGSGRFDFYGYTF
TRBV14	TRBJ2-1	-	TRBD1	TGTGCCAGCAGCATCGACAGGGATGAGCAGTTCTTC	CASSIDRDEQFF
TRBV13	TRBJ2-7	once	-	TGTGCCAGCAGCCCTCACGGGTTCTACGAGCAGTACTTC	CASSPHGFYEQYF
TRBV5-4	TRBJ1-1	-	-	TGTGCCAGCAGCGGGAACACTGAAGCTTTCTTT	CASSGNTEAFF
TRBV6-6	TRBJ2-1	-	-	TGTGCCAGCAGTTCAGGATTTGATGGGCAGTTCTTC	CASSSGFDGQFF
TRBV5-7	TRBJ2-7	-	TRBD1	TGTGCCAGCAGCTTGGACAAGGACAGGTTTTGCGAGCAGTACTTC	CASSLDKDRFCEQYF
TRBV5-5	TRBJ1-2	-	-	TGTGCCAGCACCACCCCGAACAGGGAGGGATATGGCTACACCTTC	CASTTPNREGYGYTF
TRBV28	TRBJ2-1	-	TRBD1	TGTGCCAGCAGTTTCCCAGGACAGGGGGCAAGCTATGAGCAGTTCTTC	CASSFPGQGASYEQFF
TRBV13	TRBJ2-3	-	TRBD2	TGTGCCAGCAGCGGACTAGCGGGCCCTACCAAGGGGGATACGCAGTATTTT	CASSGLAGPTKGDTQYF
TRBV5-6	TRBJ2-7	-	-	TGTGCCAGCAGCTTGACCGGGACACCCCCTCTCGAGCAGTACTTC	CASSLTGTPPLEQYF
TRBV10-3	TRBJ2-7	-	TRBD2	TGTGCCATCAAGGCGGGAGATTTGTACGAGCAGTACTTC	CAIKAGDLYEQYF
TRBV7-9	TRBJ2-1	-	-	TGTGCCAGCAGCTCGATTGGGGGCTCCTACAATGAGCAGTTCTTC	CASSSIGGSYNEQFF
TRBV5-1	TRBJ2-2	-	TRBD2	TGCGCCAGCAGCAAAAGGACTAGCGGGAGTGGTAACGGGGAGCTGTTTTTT	CASSKRTSGSGNGELFF
TRBV27	TRBJ2-2	-	-	TGTGCCAGCAGTTTATCGCTGGGGGGCGGGGAGCTGTTTTTT	CASSLSLGGGELFF
TRBV27	TRBJ1-4	-	-	TGTGCCAGCAGCCCAGGGTATGAAAAACTGTTTTTT	CASSPGYEKLFF
TRBV4-1	TRBJ2-7	-	TRBD2	TGCGCCAGCAGCCAAAAGACCCCAAGCGGGAGTTCCTACGAGCAGTACTTC	CASSQKTPSGSSYEQYF
TRBV10-2	TRBJ2-7	-	-	TGCGCCAGCAGTGAGATCCGACTTAGGGGGAATACCACCCACGAGCAGTACTTC	CASSEIRLRGNTTHEQYF
TRBV19	TRBJ1-1	-	TRBD1	TGTGCCAGTAGGACAGGGTACACTGAAGCTTTCTTT	CASRTGYTEAFF
TRBV5-6	TRBJ2-7	-	TRBD1	TGTGCCAGCAGCGGCGGGACAGGGTCCTACGAGCAGTACTTC	CASSGGTGSYEQYF
TRBV28	TRBJ2-7	-	TRBD2	TGTGCCAGCAGTTTAGCGGGAGGGCCCCACGAGCAGTACTTC	CASSLAGGPHEQYF
TRBV9	TRBJ2-3	-	-	TGTGCCAGCAGCTCCGGCTTTAGCACAGATACGCAGTATTTT	CASSSGFSTDTQYF
TRBV5-1	TRBJ2-5	-	TRBD2	TGCGCCAGCAGCTTTCATGATAGCGGGAGGGCCGTAGAGACCCAGTACTTC	CASSFHDSGRAVETQYF
TRBV28	TRBJ2-1	-	TRBD2	TGTGCCAGCAGTTCAAGCGGGAGAGTGGACAATGAGCAGTTCTTC	CASSSSGRVDNEQFF
TRBV9	TRBJ1-2	-	TRBD1	TGTGCCAGCAGCTCAGGGGGTGGCTACACCTTC	CASSSGGGYTF
TRBV6-1	TRBJ2-1	-	-	TGTGCCAGCAGTGAATTCTCCTACAATGAGCAGTTCTTC	CASSEFSYNEQFF
TRBV11-2	TRBJ2-1	-	TRBD2	TGTGCCAGCAGCTTATTAGCGGGAGCGTCCAATGAGCAGTTCTTC	CASSLLAGASNEQFF
TRBV6-1	TRBJ1-5	-	-	TGTGCCAGTGCTAGGGGCCCCCTAGATCAGCCCCAGCATTTT	CASARGPLDQPQHF
TRBV27	TRBJ2-1	-	-	TGTGCCAGCCAGAGTGGTGTAGATGAGCAGTTCTTC	CASQSGVDEQFF
TRBV12-5	TRBJ2-7	-	-	TGTGCTAGTAGTTTGCCGCTCCGGGGGGCCATCTACGAGCAGTACTTC	CASSLPLRGAIYEQYF
TRBV28	TRBJ1-5	-	-	TGTGCCAGCAGTTTATTGGGTGTGAGGGGCAGCCAGCCCCAGCATTTT	CASSLLGVRGSQPQHF
TRBV19	TRBJ1-2	-	-	TGTGCCAGTAGTCCCGCTGTCGGAGGGGCTAACTATGGCTACACCTTC	CASSPAVGGANYGYTF
TRBV7-9	TRBJ2-3	-	-	TGTGCCAGCCTGGAGACAGATACGCAGTATTTT	CASLETDTQYF